This T cell receptor beta chain is from a study of blood T cell repertoires in COVID-19. Study overall: Acute and convalescent COVID-19 specimens originated in the United States, Italy and Spain.

Germline V gene sequence: CDR1 KGHDR, CDR2 SFDVKD. There are 15 residues in the CDR3. Between the trimmed V and J ends, which lost 5 bases and 6 bases, there was a span of 15 bases. Study processing details: Estimated nucleated cell counts came from reference gene primer amplification. Generated by immunoSEQ multiplex PCR, the TCRdb table keeps only in-frame clones and is missing some. V and J calls and clone size follow that table, whereas D and trimming were derived from the DNA. The sample records 150,000 to 200,000 clones, 79% being singletons. The origin of this receptor is a man aged 60 to 69 with active or convalescent COVID-19. This chain connects TRBV24-1 to TRBJ2-2; unclear D gene. The sequencing input was peripheral blood. The CDR3 protein is CATSGSSESPGELFF. CDR3 nucleotides: TGTGCCACCAGTGGAAGCAGCGAGAGTCCCGGGGAGCTGTTTTTT.